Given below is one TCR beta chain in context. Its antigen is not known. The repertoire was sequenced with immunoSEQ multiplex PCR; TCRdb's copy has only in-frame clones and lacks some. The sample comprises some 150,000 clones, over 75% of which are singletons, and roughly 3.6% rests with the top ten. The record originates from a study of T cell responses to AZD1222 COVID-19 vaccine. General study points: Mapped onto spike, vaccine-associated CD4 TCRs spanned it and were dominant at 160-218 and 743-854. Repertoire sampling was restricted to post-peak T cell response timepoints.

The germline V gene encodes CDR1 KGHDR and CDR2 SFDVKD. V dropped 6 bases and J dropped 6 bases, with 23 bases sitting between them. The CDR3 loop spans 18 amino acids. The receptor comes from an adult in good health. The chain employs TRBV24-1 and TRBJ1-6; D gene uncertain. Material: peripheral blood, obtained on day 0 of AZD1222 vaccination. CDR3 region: CATSRWRHVDRVNSPLHF. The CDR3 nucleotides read TGTGCCACCAGTCGGTGGAGACATGTAGACCGAGTTAATTCACCCCTCCACTTT.